The 5 T cell receptor beta chains in this list originate from one sample, sequenced in a study of cytomegalovirus exposure and HLA in healthy donors. The PCR contained 60 Vbeta and 13 Jbeta primers. Sequencing was performed with immunoSEQ multiplex PCR; in TCRdb, only in-frame clones are kept and a portion is missing. The sample records approximately 90,000 clones, less than 8% being singletons. The sequenced material came from PBMCs. These TCRs come from a man aged 45-60 years in good health and CMV-seronegative.

This clone was seen more than once but under ten times. The rearrangement joins TRBV19 to TRBJ1-5; 7 nucleotides agree with TRBD1. The CDR3 loop spans 14 amino acids. Germline trimming cut 6 bases from V and 6 bases from J; bases unmatched to any gene: 8. Germline values: CDR1 LNHDA, CDR2 SQIVND (reference sequence). The CDR3 region is CASSPDRDSQPQHF. The CDR3 coding sequence is TGTGCCAGTAGCCCAGACAGGGATAGTCAGCCCCAGCATTTT.

The sample holds one count of this clone. The CDR3 nucleotides are TGTGCCAGCAGCTTTGGACAGCCCCTGAATGGCTACACCTTC. Translating it yields CASSFGQPLNGYTF. The V call is TRBV7-9, the J call TRBJ1-2; weak D call: TRBD1 (6 bases). CDR1 and CDR2 from the germline V gene are SEHNR and FQNEAQ (reference sequence). V was trimmed by 3 bases and J by 6 bases, leaving 14 bases between them. This CDR3 is 14 amino acids long. Full variable domain (outside the CDR3, taken from reference TRBV7-9 and TRBJ1-2): DTGVSQNPRHKITKRGQNVTFRCDPISEHNRLYWYRQTLGQGPEFLTYFQNEAQLEKSRLLSDRFSAERPKGSFSTLEIQRTEQGDSAMYLCASSFGQPLNGYTFGSGTRLTVV.

This rearrangement joins TRBV11-2 to TRBJ2-5; tentatively, D is TRBD1 (5 bases). Gene TRBJ2-7 matches the end of the DNA better, so the J call may be wrong. The CDR3 is 13 residues long. CDR1 SGHAT and CDR2 FQNNGV come from the germline V gene. CDR3 amino acids: CASSLELGAEQYF. CDR3 nucleotide sequence: TGTGCCAGCAGCTTAGAATTAGGGGCCGAGCAGTACTTC.

The gene calls are TRBV4-2 and TRBJ2-6, with TRBD2 as a possible D gene (6 bases). The germline V gene encodes CDR1 LGHNA and CDR2 YNFKEQ. The CDR3 contains 18 residues. Trimming stripped 1 base from V and 2 bases from J, with 15 bases between. The CDR3 nucleotides are TGTGCCAGCAGCCAAGCTTTGAAGGGGAGGCCTGGGGCCAACGTCCTGACTTTC. Its protein is CASSQALKGRPGANVLTF.

As regards this clone: This CDR3 is also generated by other DNA sequences in the sample. The J gene is TRBJ2-7, the V gene TRBV30; TRBD2 matches at 7 bases. Germline CDR1 is GTSNPN and CDR2 is SVGIG (reference sequence). The CDR3 covers 14 residues. The V segment lost 1 base and the J segment 1 base; nucleotides outside the gene matches: 4. The DNA of the CDR3 is TGTGCCTGGAGTGGAGGCGGGAGTTCCTACGAGCAGTACTTC. Translation gives CAWSGGGSSYEQYF. The variable domain in full, with the rest retrieved from reference TRBV30 and TRBJ2-7, is SQTIHQWPATLVQPVGSPLSLECTVEGTSNPNLYWYRQAAGRGLQLLFYSVGIGQISSEVPQNLSASRPQDRQFILSSKKLLLSDSGFYLCAWSGGGSSYEQYFGPGTRLTVT.